Below are 31 T cell receptor beta chains sequenced from a single sample in a study of T-cell memory formation after mild COVID-19. MiXCR, applied by TCRdb to the 5' RACE reads, yields one record per CDR3 protein. The sample yields more than 110,000 distinct CDR3 sequences, 13% to 15% seen once. What was sequenced was PBMCs or a T cell subset sorted from them (not recorded which). The source of these receptors is an adult woman who had mild COVID-19 (a few samples of this study predate the infection). Cell type and time point are not known.

The chain joins TRBV18 to TRBJ2-1; TRBD1 matches 7 bases. This CDR3 is 13 amino acids long. V shed 3 bases, J shed 12 bases, and the junction held 8 bases outside the gene matches. Germline V gene sequence: CDR1 KGHSH, CDR2 LQKENI. The CDR3 loop is CASSPGTEFLQFF. CDR3 coding DNA: TGTGCCAGCTCACCGGGGACAGAATTTCTGCAGTTCTTC.

The CDR3 sequence is CASSQRKQGAYGYTF. The CDR3 DNA sequence: TGTGCCAGCAGCCAGCGCAAACAGGGGGCCTATGGCTACACCTTC. The chain recombines TRBV4-2 with TRBJ1-2, with 9 bases identical to TRBD1. Germline V lookup: CDR1 LGHNA, CDR2 YNFKEQ. The CDR3 is made up of 15 amino acids. V gave up 3 bases and J gave up 4 bases; unmatched junction bases: 6.

The V and J genes are TRBV24-1 and TRBJ2-1, with 8 bases lining up with TRBD2. The V and J ends lost 0 bases and 4 bases, in that order; junction bases with no gene match: 7. The length of the CDR3 is 17 residues. CDR1 is KGHDR, CDR2 SFDVKD, per germline. CDR3 sequence reads: CATSDLRSGTRYNEQFF. The CDR3, as DNA: TGTGCCACCAGTGATTTGCGGAGTGGGACTAGGTACAATGAGCAGTTCTTC.

The chain uses TRBV25-1 and TRBJ2-7, with TRBD1 identical over 11 bases. With 4 bases clipped from V and 5 bases from J, the junction kept 10 bases outside the gene matches. The CDR3 is 16 residues long. In germline, CDR1 is MGHDK, CDR2 SYGVNS. DNA for the CDR3: TGTGCCAGCAGTGTCCGCCCGGGACAGGGGGTTGACGAGCAGTACTTC. Its translation: CASSVRPGQGVDEQYF.

About this clonotype itself: Mismatch with germline at one junction end may stem from a read error. The rearrangement links TRBV6-4 to TRBJ1-1, with D unclear. This CDR3 has 14 amino acids. The V gene's germline CDR1 is MRHNA and CDR2 SNTAGT. The CDR3 coding sequence is TGTGCCGGCAGTGCGACAAATGAGAACACTGAAGCTTTCTTT. This encodes CAGSATNENTEAFF.

This clonotype was recorded a few times. The chain recombines TRBV7-9 with TRBJ1-4; D is unresolved. This CDR3 is 12 amino acids long. The germline V gene has CDR1 SEHNR and CDR2 FQNEAQ (reference sequence). The germline V and J ends were trimmed by 5 bases and 6 bases, with 7 bases remaining between them. As DNA, the CDR3 is TGTGCCAGCAGCCCCGGGTATGAAAAACTGTTTTTT. Translation: CASSPGYEKLFF.

The rearrangement uses TRBV4-3 and TRBJ2-7, with 7 bases identical to TRBD2. Germline loops: CDR1 LGHNA, CDR2 YSLEER. The CDR3 has 16 amino acids. V lost 1 base and J lost 0; bases outside the gene matches: 6. The CDR3 DNA reads as TGCGCCAGCAGCCAAGGGCTGCGGGGGAGCTCCTACGAGCAGTACTTC. This codes for CASSQGLRGSSYEQYF.

This clonotype was seen a handful of times. This chain uses TRBV7-2 with TRBJ2-1; 9 bases match TRBD1. The V gene end was trimmed by 5 bases and the J gene end by 3 bases; junction bases not matched to a gene: 11. There are 17 residues in the CDR3. Germline V gene lookup returns CDR1 SGHTA and CDR2 FQGNSA. CDR3 amino acids: CASSHLAGQGFYNEQFF. The CDR3 DNA reads as TGTGCCAGCAGCCATCTCGCGGGACAGGGTTTCTACAATGAGCAGTTCTTC.

J is TRBJ2-7 and V is TRBV7-9; tentative D call: TRBD1 (5 bases). V lost 5 bases and J lost 4, with 15 bases in between. CDR3 length: 14 amino acids. Germline-derived CDR1 and CDR2 are SEHNR and FQNEAQ (reference sequence). CDR3 nucleotides: TGTGCCAGCAGCATTGACAGCTCCCTTTACGAGCAGTACTTC. It encodes CASSIDSSLYEQYF.

This clonotype was picked up one time. V usage is TRBV20-1 and J usage is TRBJ1-1; D is ambiguous. Germline assignment: CDR1 DFQATT and CDR2 SNEGSKA (reference sequence). CDR3 length: 13 amino acids. Trimming removed 0 bases at V and 4 bases at J, with 9 bases between. CDR3 sequence reads: CSARDTERTEAFF. DNA of the CDR3: TGCAGTGCTAGAGATACAGAGCGCACTGAAGCTTTCTTT.

This clonotype was observed a few times. The chain carries TRBV7-9 and TRBJ1-1; 7 nucleotides align to TRBD1. The length of the CDR3 is 15 residues. V was pared by 4 bases and J by 10 bases, with 15 bases of the junction left unmatched. Germline V gene data show CDR1 as SEHNR and CDR2 as FQNEAQ (reference sequence). The CDR3 here is CASSSPGDSKVGAFF. The CDR3 DNA is TGTGCCAGCAGCTCCCCGGGGGACAGTAAGGTTGGAGCTTTCTTT.

The rearrangement joins TRBV9 to TRBJ1-5; D ambiguous. V gave up 2 bases and J gave up 5 bases, with 14 bases separating them. Germline V gene data show CDR1 as SGDLS and CDR2 as YYNGEE. The CDR3 extends over 15 amino acids. This chain's CDR3 is CASSVSSGMDQPQHF. CDR3 DNA: TGTGCCAGCAGCGTTTCCTCAGGAATGGATCAGCCCCAGCATTTT.

This clonotype has a handful of counts. The J gene is TRBJ2-7, the V gene TRBV7-9; either TRBD1 or TRBD2 may fit D (5 bases each). Deletions cut 5 bases from V and 4 bases from J, with 12 bases between. CDR3 length: 13 residues. Germline loops: CDR1 SEHNR, CDR2 FQNEAQ (reference sequence). As DNA, the CDR3 is TGTGCCAGCAGCGAGGGGCGCGAATACGAGCAGTACTTC. This encodes CASSEGREYEQYF.

This chain joins TRBV6-1 and TRBJ1-1; 7 nucleotides agree with TRBD1. The CDR3 is 13 residues long. After removal of 6 bases from V and 5 bases from J, the junction contained 6 bases not matched to a gene. The germline gives CDR1 MNHNS, CDR2 SASEGT. The CDR3 DNA is TGTGCCAGCAGATCGACAGGGAGGACTGAAGCTTTCTTT. Translated, it gives CASRSTGRTEAFF.

V usage is TRBV12-3 or TRBV12-4 and J usage is TRBJ1-1, with TRBD1 identical over 9 bases. V gave up 6 bases and J gave up 6 bases; unmatched junction bases: 8. The CDR3 has 14 amino acids. Here the CDR3 reads CASSQYRGRPEAFF. For the CDR3, the DNA is TGTGCCAGCAGCCAGTACAGGGGGCGGCCTGAAGCTTTCTTT.

The rearrangement uses TRBV4-1 and TRBJ2-5; 12 bases agree with TRBD2. CDR1 MGHRA and CDR2 YSYEKL come from the germline V gene. The J segment lost 0 bases and the V segment lost 0 bases, leaving 14 bases of the junction unmatched. This CDR3 spans 21 amino acids. CDR3 region: CASSQDGETSGGPTYQETQYF. CDR3 nucleotides: TGCGCCAGCAGCCAAGATGGCGAGACTAGCGGGGGCCCCACGTACCAAGAGACCCAGTACTTC.

The gene calls are TRBV4-3 and TRBJ2-3; D uncertain. The CDR3 consists of 16 residues. The V gene's germline CDR1 is LGHNA and CDR2 YSLEER. The V end lost 0 bases, the J end lost 4 bases, and 14 bases lay between the germline ends. This CDR3 is CASSQDPGPPADTQYF. The CDR3 region has the DNA TGCGCCAGCAGCCAAGATCCGGGCCCACCGGCAGATACGCAGTATTTT.

This rearrangement joins TRBV7-9 to TRBJ2-2; D is undetermined. Germline V gene sequence: CDR1 SEHNR, CDR2 FQNEAQ (reference sequence). The V gene lost 3 bases and the J gene lost 4 bases, with 3 bases spanning the gap. The CDR3 has 12 amino acids. In nucleotides, the CDR3 is TGTGCCAGCAGCTTCGCCACCGGGGAGCTGTTTTTT. Its translation: CASSFATGELFF.

A few counts support this clonotype. V gene TRBV7-6 combines with J gene TRBJ1-1, with 8 bases aligning to TRBD1. Germline CDR1 reads SGHVS; CDR2 reads FNYEAQ. After removal of 3 bases from V and 5 bases from J, the junction contained 8 bases not matched to a gene. The CDR3 runs 15 residues. CDR3 region: CASSFGQGEGTEAFF. The CDR3 coding sequence is TGTGCCAGCAGCTTCGGACAGGGTGAAGGGACTGAAGCTTTCTTT.

Only a few counts were recorded for this clonotype. This chain links TRBV4-2 with TRBJ2-1; 13 bases are shared with TRBD2. CDR1 is LGHNA, CDR2 YNFKEQ, per germline. The CDR3 covers 17 residues. V lost 4 bases to trimming and J lost 6 bases; unmatched junction nucleotides: 9. CDR3 loop: CASSPHPTSGRANEQFF. DNA for the CDR3: TGTGCCAGCAGCCCCCACCCAACTAGCGGGAGGGCCAATGAGCAGTTCTTC.

The V and J genes are TRBV12-3 or TRBV12-4 and TRBJ2-6, with D uncertain. V lost 6 bases, J lost 0 bases, and 9 bases lay in between. The CDR3 has 15 amino acids. The CDR3 is CASSPSRSGANVLTF. Written as DNA, the CDR3 is TGTGCCAGCAGCCCAAGCCGCTCTGGGGCCAACGTCCTGACTTTC.

This chain joins TRBV25-1 and TRBJ2-3; D perhaps matches TRBD2 (5 bases). The V end lost 6 bases, the J end lost 5 bases, and 12 bases lay between the germline ends. Germline V lookup: CDR1 MGHDK, CDR2 SYGVNS. The length of the CDR3 is 13 residues. The CDR3 DNA reads as TGTGCCAGCAGCGGGGAACCCGGAGATACGCAGTATTTT. Encoded protein: CASSGEPGDTQYF.

The rearrangement uses TRBV24-1 and TRBJ1-5; D not certain. CDR3 length equals 15 residues. With 4 bases removed from V and 3 bases from J, the gap between germline ends came to 12 bases. CDR1 and CDR2 from the germline V gene are KGHDR and SFDVKD. DNA of the CDR3: TGTGCCACCAGTGACCGTGGAATGAACAATCAGCCCCAGCATTTT. It translates to CATSDRGMNNQPQHF.

This clonotype occurred a few times. The gene calls are TRBV4-1 and TRBJ1-5; the D is unclear. The CDR3 sequence is 16 residues long. The V end was cut by 0 bases, the J end by 2 bases, with 11 bases between. Germline V gene lookup returns CDR1 MGHRA and CDR2 YSYEKL. This chain's CDR3 is CASSQDSGVGNQPQHF. CDR3 coding DNA: TGCGCCAGCAGCCAAGATAGCGGAGTGGGCAATCAGCCCCAGCATTTT.

V gene TRBV4-1 combines with J gene TRBJ2-5; possible D gene TRBD1, 5 bases. The CDR3 sequence is 15 residues long. CDR1 is MGHRA and CDR2 is YSYEKL in the germline V gene. V gave up 1 base and J gave up 5 bases, with 14 bases separating them. This CDR3 reads CASSQAPAGKETQYF. CDR3 in DNA: TGCGCCAGCAGCCAAGCCCCAGCAGGGAAGGAGACCCAGTACTTC.

The V call is TRBV4-3, the J call TRBJ1-4; TRBD1 aligns across 7 bases. This CDR3 contains 15 residues. The V and J ends lost 1 base and 2 bases, in that order; junction bases with no gene match: 1. The germline V gene has CDR1 LGHNA and CDR2 YSLEER. The DNA of the CDR3 is TGCGCCAGCAGCCAAGTGACAGGGACTAATGAAAAACTGTTTTTT. Translated: CASSQVTGTNEKLFF.

The chain links TRBV24-1 to TRBJ2-1, with 8 bases matching TRBD1. Trimming took 5 bases from V and 2 from J; bases not matched to a gene: 7. CDR1 is KGHDR and CDR2 is SFDVKD in the germline V gene. The CDR3 sequence is 16 residues long. Written as DNA, the CDR3 is TGTGCCACCAGTGCTATCGGGACAGGCCCCTACAATGAGCAGTTCTTC. Protein sequence: CATSAIGTGPYNEQFF.

This clonotype turned up a few times. The chain couples TRBV2 to TRBJ1-1, with 7 positions matching TRBD1. V lost 8 bases to trimming and J lost 0 bases; unmatched junction nucleotides: 6. Germline loops: CDR1 SNHLY, CDR2 FYNNEI. This CDR3 spans 14 amino acids. For the CDR3, the DNA is TGTGCCAGCCCCTCCGGGACAGTGAACACTGAAGCTTTCTTT. Its translation is CASPSGTVNTEAFF.

This chain joins TRBV12-3 or TRBV12-4 and TRBJ2-7, with 9 positions matching TRBD2. The V gene end was trimmed by 5 bases and the J gene end by 4 bases; junction bases not matched to a gene: 6. This CDR3 has 14 amino acids. The CDR3 DNA sequence: TGTGCCAGCAGTACCGGGACTAGCTTTTACGAGCAGTACTTC. Residues: CASSTGTSFYEQYF.

This chain uses TRBV12-3 or TRBV12-4 with TRBJ2-2, with a weak D call TRBD2 (5 bases). V was clipped by 2 bases and J by 0 bases, with 10 bases between them. The CDR3 sequence is 16 residues long. CDR3 sequence (DNA): TGTGCCAGCAGTTTACCCGGACTGCCGAACACCGGGGAGCTGTTTTTT. It yields the protein CASSLPGLPNTGELFF.

The V call is TRBV7-9, the J call TRBJ2-7; TRBD2 aligns across 13 bases. CDR1 and CDR2 from the germline V gene are SEHNR and FQNEAQ (reference sequence). After removal of 5 bases from V and 4 bases from J, the junction contained 14 bases not matched to a gene. The CDR3 totals 18 residues. CDR3 sequence reads: CASSRGTSGIIVSYEQYF. The CDR3 DNA sequence: TGTGCCAGCAGCCGCGGGACTAGCGGGATTATCGTCTCGTACGAGCAGTACTTC.